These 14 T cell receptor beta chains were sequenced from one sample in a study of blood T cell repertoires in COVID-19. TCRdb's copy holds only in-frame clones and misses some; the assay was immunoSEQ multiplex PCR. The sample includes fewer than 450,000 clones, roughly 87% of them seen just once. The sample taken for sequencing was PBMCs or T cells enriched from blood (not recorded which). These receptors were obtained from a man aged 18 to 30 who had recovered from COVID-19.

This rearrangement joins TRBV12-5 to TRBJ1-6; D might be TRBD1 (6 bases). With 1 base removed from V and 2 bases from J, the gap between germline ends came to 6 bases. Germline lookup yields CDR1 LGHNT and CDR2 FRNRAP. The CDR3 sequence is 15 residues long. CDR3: CASGLGTAYNSPLHF. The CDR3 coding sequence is TGTGCTAGTGGTTTGGGGACAGCCTATAATTCACCCCTCCACTTT.

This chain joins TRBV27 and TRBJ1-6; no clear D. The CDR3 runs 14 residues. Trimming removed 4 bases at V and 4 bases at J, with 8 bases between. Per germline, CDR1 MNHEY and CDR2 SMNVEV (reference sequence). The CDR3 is CASSSSRYNSPLHF. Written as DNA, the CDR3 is TGTGCCAGCAGTTCTTCTCGGTATAATTCACCCCTCCACTTT.

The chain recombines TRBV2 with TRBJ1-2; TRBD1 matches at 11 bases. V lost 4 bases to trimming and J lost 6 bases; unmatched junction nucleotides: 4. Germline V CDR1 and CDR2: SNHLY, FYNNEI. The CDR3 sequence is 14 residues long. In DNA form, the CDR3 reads TGTGCCAGCAGTGGGACAGGGGGCGGACATGGCTACACCTTC. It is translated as CASSGTGGGHGYTF.

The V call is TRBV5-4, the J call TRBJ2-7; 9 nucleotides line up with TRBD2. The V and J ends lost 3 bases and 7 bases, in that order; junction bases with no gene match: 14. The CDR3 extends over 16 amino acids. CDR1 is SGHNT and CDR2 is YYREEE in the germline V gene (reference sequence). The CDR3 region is CASSSPAKREVREQYF. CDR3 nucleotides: TGTGCCAGCAGCTCGCCCGCTAAGCGGGAGGTTAGGGAGCAGTACTTC.

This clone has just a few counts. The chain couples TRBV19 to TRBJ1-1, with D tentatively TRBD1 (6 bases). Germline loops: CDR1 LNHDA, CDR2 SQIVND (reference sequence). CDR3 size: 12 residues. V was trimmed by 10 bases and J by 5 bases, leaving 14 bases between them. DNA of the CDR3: TGTGCCACCCTCAGGGGAGGGACTGAAGCTTTCTTT. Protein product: CATLRGGTEAFF.

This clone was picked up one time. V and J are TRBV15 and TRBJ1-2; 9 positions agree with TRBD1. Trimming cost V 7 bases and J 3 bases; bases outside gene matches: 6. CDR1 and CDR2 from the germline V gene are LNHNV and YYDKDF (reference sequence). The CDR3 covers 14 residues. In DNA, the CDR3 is TGTGCCACCACCCCGGGACAGGGTGACTATGGCTACACCTTC. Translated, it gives CATTPGQGDYGYTF.

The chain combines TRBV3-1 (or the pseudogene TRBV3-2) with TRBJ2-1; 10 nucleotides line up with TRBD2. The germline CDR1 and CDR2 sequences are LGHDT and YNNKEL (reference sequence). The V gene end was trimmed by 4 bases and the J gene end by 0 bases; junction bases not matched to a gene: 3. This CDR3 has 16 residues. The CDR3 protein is CASSLTSGRSYNEQFF. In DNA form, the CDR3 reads TGTGCCAGCAGCCTGACTAGCGGGCGCTCCTACAATGAGCAGTTCTTC.

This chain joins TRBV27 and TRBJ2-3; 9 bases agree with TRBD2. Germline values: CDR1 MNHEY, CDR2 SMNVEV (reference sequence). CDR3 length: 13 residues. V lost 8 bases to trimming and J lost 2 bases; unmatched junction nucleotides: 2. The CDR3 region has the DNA TGTGCCAGCGGACTAGCGTACACAGATACGCAGTATTTT. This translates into CASGLAYTDTQYF.

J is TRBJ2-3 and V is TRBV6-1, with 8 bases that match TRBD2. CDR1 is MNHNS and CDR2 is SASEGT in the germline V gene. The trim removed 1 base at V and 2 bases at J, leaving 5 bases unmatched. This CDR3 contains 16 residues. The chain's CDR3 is CASSEVGGGTTDTQYF. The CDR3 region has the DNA TGTGCCAGCAGTGAAGTGGGCGGGGGGACCACAGATACGCAGTATTTT.

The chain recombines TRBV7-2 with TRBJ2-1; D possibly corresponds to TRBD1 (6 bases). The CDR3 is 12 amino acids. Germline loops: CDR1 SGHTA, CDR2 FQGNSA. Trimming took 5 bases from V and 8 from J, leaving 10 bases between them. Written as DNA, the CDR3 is TGTGCCAGCAGCCTTAACAGGGATGAGCAGTTCTTC. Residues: CASSLNRDEQFF. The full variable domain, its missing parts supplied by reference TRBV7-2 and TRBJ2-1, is GAGVSQSPSNKVTEKGKDVELRCDPISGHTALYWYRQSLGQGLEFLIYFQGNSAPDKSGLPSDRFSAERTGGSVSTLTIQRTQQEDSAVYLCASSLNRDEQFFGPGTRLTVL.

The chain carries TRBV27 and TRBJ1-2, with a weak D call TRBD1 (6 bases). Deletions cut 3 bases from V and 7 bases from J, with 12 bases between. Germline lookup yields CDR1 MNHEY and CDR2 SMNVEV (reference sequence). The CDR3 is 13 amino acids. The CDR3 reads CASSFGGAPGYTF. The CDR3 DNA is TGTGCCAGCAGTTTTGGGGGGGCTCCTGGCTACACCTTC.

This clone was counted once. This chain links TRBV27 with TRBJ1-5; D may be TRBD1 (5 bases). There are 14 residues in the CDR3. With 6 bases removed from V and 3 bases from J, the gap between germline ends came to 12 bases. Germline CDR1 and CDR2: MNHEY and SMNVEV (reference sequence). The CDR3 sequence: CASRLTGPNQPQHF. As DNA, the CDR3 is TGTGCCAGCAGGTTAACAGGCCCCAATCAGCCCCAGCATTTT.

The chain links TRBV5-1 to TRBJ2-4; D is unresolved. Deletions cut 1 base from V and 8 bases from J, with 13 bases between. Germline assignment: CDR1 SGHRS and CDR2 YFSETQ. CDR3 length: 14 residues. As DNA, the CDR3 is TGCGCCAGCAGCTTGCGGGTCAGCGAAGACATTCAGTACTTC. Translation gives CASSLRVSEDIQYF.

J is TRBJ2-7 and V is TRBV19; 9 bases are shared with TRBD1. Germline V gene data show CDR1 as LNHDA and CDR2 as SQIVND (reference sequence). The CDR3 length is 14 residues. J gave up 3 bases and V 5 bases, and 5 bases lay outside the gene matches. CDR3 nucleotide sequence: TGTGCCAGTAGTTCCGGGACAGGGATCTACGAGCAGTACTTC. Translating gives CASSSGTGIYEQYF.